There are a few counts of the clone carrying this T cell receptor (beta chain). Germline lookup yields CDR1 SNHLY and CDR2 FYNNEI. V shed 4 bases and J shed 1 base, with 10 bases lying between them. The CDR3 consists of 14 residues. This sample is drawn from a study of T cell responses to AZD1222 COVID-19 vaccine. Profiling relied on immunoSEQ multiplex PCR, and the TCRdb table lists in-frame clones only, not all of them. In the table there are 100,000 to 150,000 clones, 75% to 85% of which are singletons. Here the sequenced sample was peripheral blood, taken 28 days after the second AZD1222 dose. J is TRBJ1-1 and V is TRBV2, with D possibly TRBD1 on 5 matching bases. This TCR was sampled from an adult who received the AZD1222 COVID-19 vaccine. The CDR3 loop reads CASSGLQGNTEAFF. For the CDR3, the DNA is TGTGCCAGCAGTGGCCTCCAGGGGAACACTGAAGCTTTCTTT.